These 29 T cell receptor beta chains share one sample of origin, sequenced in a study of T cell responses to AZD1222 COVID-19 vaccine. Assay used: immunoSEQ multiplex PCR; TCRdb lists only in-frame clones, some missing. This sample has about 94,000 clones; 85% occur once, and the top ten carry about 4.5%. The sequencing used peripheral blood, collected 28 days after the second AZD1222 dose. These receptors were collected from an adult who received the AZD1222 COVID-19 vaccine.

This sequence joins TRBV19 and TRBJ1-2; no definite D call. This CDR3 region has 13 residues. Deletions cut 4 bases from V and 1 base from J, with 7 bases between. CDR1 and CDR2 from the germline V gene are LNHDA and SQIVND (reference sequence). The CDR3 reads CASSREVNYGYTF. CDR3 in DNA: TGTGCCAGTAGTAGGGAGGTTAACTATGGCTACACCTTC.

CDR3 DNA: TGTGCCAGCAGTTACTCTTGGCAGGGAGAAAACGAGCAGTACTTC. As protein: CASSYSWQGENEQYF. The chain links TRBV6-5 to TRBJ2-7; D may be TRBD1 or TRBD2 (5 bases each). CDR1 is MNHEY and CDR2 is SVGAGI in the germline V gene. The V and J ends lost 0 bases and 5 bases respectively, with 14 bases between them. There are 15 residues in the CDR3.

The chain joins TRBV18 to TRBJ1-4; 9 bases fit TRBD1. This CDR3 region has 15 residues. The junction had 4 bases not matched to a gene; V was cut back by 0 bases and J by 8 bases. Germline CDR1 KGHSH, CDR2 LQKENI. In nucleotides, the CDR3 is TGTGCCAGCTCACCACCGGGACAGGGTTTGGAAAAACTGTTTTTT. It encodes CASSPPGQGLEKLFF.

The gene calls are TRBV2 and TRBJ2-5, with D perhaps matching TRBD1 (6 bases). V was cut by 8 bases and J by 1 base, with 11 bases left in between. There are 13 residues in the CDR3. The V gene's germline CDR1 is SNHLY and CDR2 FYNNEI. This CDR3 reads CASRRQVQETQYF. Written as DNA, the CDR3 is TGTGCCAGCCGGAGACAGGTCCAAGAGACCCAGTACTTC.

The V gene is TRBV7-9, the J gene TRBJ2-3, with D perhaps TRBD1 (5 bases). Germline V gene data show CDR1 as SEHNR and CDR2 as FQNEAQ (reference sequence). Trimming removed 8 bases at V and 3 bases at J, with 12 bases between. CDR3 size: 13 residues. CDR3 sequence (DNA): TGTGCCAGCGGGGCTGGACGTACAGATACGCAGTATTTT. It translates to CASGAGRTDTQYF.

The V gene is TRBV4-1, the J gene TRBJ2-5, with D hard to call. Germline CDR1 and CDR2: MGHRA and YSYEKL. Deletions cut 1 base from V and 2 bases from J, with 11 bases between. The CDR3 runs 15 residues. The CDR3 DNA reads as TGCGCCAGCAGCCAAGGTAAACTGGGGCAAGAGACCCAGTACTTC. It specifies CASSQGKLGQETQYF.

For the CDR3, the DNA is TGTGCCTGGATTTTGAAGGGGAACGGGTCACCCCTCCACTTT. It encodes CAWILKGNGSPLHF. The rearrangement links TRBV30 to TRBJ1-6, with D maybe TRBD1 (5 bases). Trimming cost V 4 bases and J 10 bases, with 17 bases left between them. The germline V gene encodes CDR1 GTSNPN and CDR2 SVGIG (reference sequence). The CDR3 covers 14 residues.

The rearrangement links TRBV30 to TRBJ1-5; D ambiguous. CDR1 GTSNPN and CDR2 SVGIG come from the germline V gene (reference sequence). The CDR3 spans 13 residues. The V end lost 5 bases, the J end lost 0 bases, and 8 bases lay between the germline ends. The CDR3: CAWDKGSNQPQHF. CDR3 sequence (DNA): TGTGCCTGGGATAAGGGTAGCAATCAGCCCCAGCATTTT.

The chain joins TRBV5-1 to TRBJ2-2, with D unresolved. Germline V CDR1 and CDR2: SGHRS, YFSETQ. This CDR3 comprises 13 residues. Trimming shortened V by 1 base and J by 4 bases, and 5 bases separated the two germline ends. The CDR3 here is CASSLSVTGELFF. The CDR3 DNA sequence: TGCGCCAGCAGCTTGAGTGTCACCGGGGAGCTGTTTTTT. Filled out from reference TRBV5-1 and TRBJ2-2, the complete variable domain reads KAGVTQTPRYLIKTRGQQVTLSCSPISGHRSVSWYQQTPGQGLQFLFEYFSETQRNKGNFPGRFSGRQFSNSRSEMNVSTLELGDSALYLCASSLSVTGELFFGEGSRLTVL.

The chain employs TRBV6-5 and TRBJ2-3; D call uncertain. This CDR3 has 13 amino acids. Germline-derived CDR1 and CDR2 are MNHEY and SVGAGI. Trimming took off 7 bases at V and 5 bases at J, with 13 bases between the two ends. For the CDR3, the DNA is TGTGCCAGCACCCTAAATATGGGAGATACGCAGTATTTT. Amino acid sequence: CASTLNMGDTQYF.

The chain carries TRBV5-5 and TRBJ1-2, with D tentatively TRBD1 (6 bases). V was trimmed by 4 bases and J by 4 bases, leaving 14 bases between them. CDR1 is SGHKS, CDR2 YYEKEE, per germline (reference sequence). This CDR3 is 14 amino acids long. The CDR3 nucleotides read TGTGCCAGCAGCCCCTTTGGACAGTCCTATGGCTACACCTTC. This codes for CASSPFGQSYGYTF.

This sequence joins TRBV7-9 and TRBJ2-1, with a tentative D call TRBD2 (5 bases). The CDR3 consists of 13 residues. V lost 8 bases and J lost 5, with 13 bases in between. CDR1 is SEHNR and CDR2 is FQNEAQ in the germline V gene (reference sequence). This chain's CDR3 is CASGEFQDNEQFF. CDR3 DNA: TGTGCCAGCGGGGAGTTCCAAGACAATGAGCAGTTCTTC. The whole variable domain, filled in from reference TRBV7-9 and TRBJ2-1, reads DTGVSQNPRHKITKRGQNVTFRCDPISEHNRLYWYRQTLGQGPEFLTYFQNEAQLEKSRLLSDRFSAERPKGSFSTLEIQRTEQGDSAMYLCASGEFQDNEQFFGPGTRLTVL.

This clone was recorded only once. The V gene is TRBV2, the J gene TRBJ2-7, with no clear D. The germline gives CDR1 SNHLY, CDR2 FYNNEI. V lost 1 base to trimming and J lost 0 bases, with 10 bases between them. The CDR3 sequence is 15 residues long. CDR3 residues: CASSEGRLPSYEQYF. CDR3 DNA sequence: TGTGCCAGCAGTGAAGGGCGACTCCCCTCCTACGAGCAGTACTTC.

This chain connects TRBV5-1 to TRBJ2-3, with 9 bases lining up with TRBD2. This CDR3 comprises 18 residues. The trim removed 0 bases at V and 0 bases at J, leaving 8 bases unmatched. Germline assignment: CDR1 SGHRS and CDR2 YFSETQ. This CDR3 is CASSLVRGGIASTDTQYF. As DNA, the CDR3 is TGCGCCAGCAGCTTGGTGCGGGGGGGTATCGCTAGCACAGATACGCAGTATTTT.

V is TRBV5-1 and J is TRBJ2-6; D remains ambiguous. Germline V lookup: CDR1 SGHRS, CDR2 YFSETQ. This CDR3 is built from 15 residues. V was trimmed by 6 bases and J by 1 base, leaving 11 bases between them. The CDR3 loop is CASTLGTSGANVLTF. CDR3 coding DNA: TGCGCCAGCACCCTGGGTACTTCTGGGGCCAACGTCCTGACTTTC. Variable domain in full (rest from reference TRBV5-1 and TRBJ2-6): KAGVTQTPRYLIKTRGQQVTLSCSPISGHRSVSWYQQTPGQGLQFLFEYFSETQRNKGNFPGRFSGRQFSNSRSEMNVSTLELGDSALYLCASTLGTSGANVLTFGAGSRLTVL.

The genes are TRBV10-3 and TRBJ2-5; 8 positions agree with TRBD1. The germline V gene has CDR1 ENHRY and CDR2 SYGVKD. The CDR3 runs to 14 residues. The V and J ends lost 4 bases and 5 bases, in that order; junction bases with no gene match: 6. The CDR3 is CAISGQGARETQYF. CDR3 nucleotides: TGTGCCATCAGTGGGCAGGGGGCGCGGGAGACCCAGTACTTC.

CDR3 amino acids: CASSFNRGTGELFF. The CDR3 region has the DNA TGTGCCAGCAGCTTTAATAGGGGGACCGGGGAGCTGTTTTTT. J is TRBJ2-2 and V is TRBV5-4; weak D call: TRBD1 (6 bases). The length of the CDR3 is 14 residues. V was clipped by 2 bases and J by 5 bases, with 10 bases between them. From germline, CDR1 is SGHNT and CDR2 YYREEE (reference sequence).

The chain recombines TRBV6-5 with TRBJ2-3, with a weak D call TRBD2 (5 bases). Trimming removed 5 bases from V and 1 base from J, with 13 bases in between. Germline V gene sequence: CDR1 MNHEY, CDR2 SVGAGI. The CDR3 contains 15 residues. CDR3 bases: TGTGCCAGCAGTATGTCAGCGGTACGCACAGATACGCAGTATTTT. Translated, it gives CASSMSAVRTDTQYF.

The V gene is TRBV6-2 or TRBV6-3, the J gene TRBJ1-6; D remains unclear. CDR3 length: 14 residues. Deletions cut 2 bases from V and 9 bases from J, with 11 bases between. Germline CDR1 is MNHEY and CDR2 is SVGEGT. CDR3 sequence reads: CASSYQSRASPLHF. The CDR3 DNA reads as TGTGCCAGCAGTTACCAGTCTCGGGCTTCACCCCTCCACTTT.

The V and J genes are TRBV3-1 (or the pseudogene TRBV3-2) and TRBJ2-4; D gene uncertain. V was clipped by 7 bases and J by 2 bases, with 6 bases between them. Looked up from germline, CDR1 is LGHDT and CDR2 is YNNKEL (reference sequence). The CDR3 spans 12 residues. CDR3 DNA: TGTGCCAGCACTGGGTCCAAAAACATTCAGTACTTC. Translated, it gives CASTGSKNIQYF.

This clone was found once. Written as DNA, the CDR3 is TGTGCCAGCAGCTCCAGGGGTTACCTGACTGAAGCTTTCTTT. Encoded protein: CASSSRGYLTEAFF. The chain couples TRBV5-6 to TRBJ1-1, with a tentative D call TRBD1 (6 bases). V gave up 3 bases and J gave up 5 bases, with 14 bases separating them. From germline, CDR1 is SGHDT and CDR2 YYEEEE. The CDR3 totals 14 residues.

The rearrangement links TRBV29-1 to TRBJ2-1; 7 bases map to TRBD2. Germline CDR1 reads SQVTM; CDR2 reads ANQGSEA. After removal of 4 bases from V and 8 bases from J, the junction contained 11 bases not matched to a gene. This CDR3 contains 14 residues. In nucleotides, the CDR3 is TGCAGCGTTGTGTTAATCGCGGGAGTGTATGAGCAGTTCTTC. Its translation is CSVVLIAGVYEQFF.

CDR3 region: CASSSDRELFF. The DNA for the CDR3 is TGTGCCAGCAGCTCGGACAGGGAGCTGTTTTTT. The chain couples TRBV11-3 to TRBJ2-2, with D maybe TRBD1 (5 bases). Looked up from germline, CDR1 is SGHNT and CDR2 is YENEEA. The length of the CDR3 is 11 residues. The V and J ends lost 4 bases and 9 bases respectively, with 6 bases between them.

The rearrangement links TRBV5-1 to TRBJ1-1; D call uncertain. CDR1 is SGHRS, CDR2 YFSETQ, per germline. The CDR3 extends over 13 amino acids. The V end was cut by 0 bases, the J end by 0 bases, with 3 bases between. The CDR3 reads CASSLDMNTEAFF. The CDR3, as DNA: TGCGCCAGCAGCTTGGATATGAACACTGAAGCTTTCTTT.

V gene TRBV28 combines with J gene TRBJ1-2; TRBD1 aligns across 9 bases. V trimming: 4 bases; J trimming: 4 bases; junction bases outside the gene matches: 7. This CDR3 has 15 amino acids. From germline, CDR1 is MDHEN and CDR2 SYDVKM. The CDR3 sequence: CASSSTGGAPYGYTF. CDR3 nucleotide sequence: TGTGCCAGCAGTTCCACAGGGGGCGCCCCCTATGGCTACACCTTC.

The chain is built from TRBV7-2 and TRBJ1-4; D is undetermined. This CDR3 has 17 amino acids. Germline CDR1 SGHTA, CDR2 FQGNSA. Between the trimmed V and J ends, which lost 4 bases and 0 bases, there was a span of 15 bases. Here the CDR3 DNA reads TGTGCCAGCAGCTCCCCGACACTGGGCCCAACTAATGAAAAACTGTTTTTT. Translated: CASSSPTLGPTNEKLFF.

The CDR3 here is CASSQSRDIRRYTF. In DNA, the CDR3 is TGTGCCAGCAGCCAATCCCGGGACATCCGTCGCTACACCTTC. The V call is TRBV4-2, the J call TRBJ1-2, with a weak D call TRBD1 (6 bases). Germline values: CDR1 LGHNA, CDR2 YNFKEQ. With 2 bases removed from V and 9 bases from J, the gap between germline ends came to 16 bases. The CDR3 is made up of 14 amino acids.

This clone was counted once. The chain employs TRBV3-1 (or the pseudogene TRBV3-2) and TRBJ1-1; TRBD1 matches at 7 bases. Germline V gene data show CDR1 as LGHDT and CDR2 as YNNKEL (reference sequence). The CDR3 covers 13 residues. J was trimmed by 1 base and V by 5 bases; bases with no gene match: 1. CDR3 nucleotides: TGTGCCAGCAGCAGACAGGGGAACACTGAAGCTTTCTTT. This gives the protein CASSRQGNTEAFF.

The rearrangement links TRBV7-8 to TRBJ2-3; D call uncertain. The V end was cut by 0 bases, the J end by 11 bases, with 12 bases between. This CDR3 comprises 13 residues. Germline values: CDR1 SGHVS, CDR2 FQNEAQ. The CDR3 loop is CASSLAVQSGQYF. In DNA, the CDR3 is TGTGCCAGCAGCTTAGCGGTCCAGTCCGGGCAGTATTTT.